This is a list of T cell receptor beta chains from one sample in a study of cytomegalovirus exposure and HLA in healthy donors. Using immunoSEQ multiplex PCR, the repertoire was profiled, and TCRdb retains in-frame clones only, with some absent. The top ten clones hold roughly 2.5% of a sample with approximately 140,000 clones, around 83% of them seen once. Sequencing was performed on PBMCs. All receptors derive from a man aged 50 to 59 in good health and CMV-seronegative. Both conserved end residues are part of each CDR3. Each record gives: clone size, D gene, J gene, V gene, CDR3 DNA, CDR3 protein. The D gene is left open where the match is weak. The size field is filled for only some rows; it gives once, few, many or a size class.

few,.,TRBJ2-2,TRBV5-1,TGCGCCAGCAGCCCCCTGGGGCGGACGAACACCGGGGAGCTGTTTTTT,CASSPLGRTNTGELFF
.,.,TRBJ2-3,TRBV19,TGTGCCAGTAGCGCCTCAAGGGCAGGGACAGATACGCAGTATTTT,CASSASRAGTDTQYF
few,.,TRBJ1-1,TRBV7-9,TGTGCCAGCAGGGACGGCAGGGCTGAAGCTTTCTTT,CASRDGRAEAFF
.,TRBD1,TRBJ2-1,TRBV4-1,TGCGCCAGCAGCTACGGGACAGATTACAATGAGCAGTTCTTC,CASSYGTDYNEQFF
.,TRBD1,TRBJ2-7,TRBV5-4,TGTGCCAGCAGCCAGACAGGGAGCTCCTACGAGCAGTACTTC,CASSQTGSSYEQYF
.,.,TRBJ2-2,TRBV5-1,TGCGCCAGCAGCTTCTCAGGGGCTCCGAACACCGGGGAGCTGTTTTTT,CASSFSGAPNTGELFF
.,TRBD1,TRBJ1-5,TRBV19,TGTGCCAGTAGAACGGACAGGGGGGCAACAGGCAATCAGCCCCAGCATTTT,CASRTDRGATGNQPQHF
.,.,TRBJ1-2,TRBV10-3,TGTGCCATCAGTGTTTTGCCAGGAACGAACTATGGCTACACCTTC,CAISVLPGTNYGYTF
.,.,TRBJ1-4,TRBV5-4,TGTGCCAGCAGCTTGGGAATGGCGACAGAGAATGAAAAACTGTTTTTT,CASSLGMATENEKLFF
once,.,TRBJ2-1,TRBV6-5,TGTGCCAGCAGTTACTCGCCCAGCGGCACTGAGCAGTTCTTC,CASSYSPSGTEQFF
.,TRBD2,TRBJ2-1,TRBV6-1,TGTGCCAGCAGTAGACTAGCGAGGAGCCATGAGCAGTTCTTC,CASSRLARSHEQFF
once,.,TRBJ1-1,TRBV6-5,TGTGCCAGCAGCAGGGGTCTAAACACTGAAGCTTTCTTT,CASSRGLNTEAFF
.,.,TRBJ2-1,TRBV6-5,TGTGCCAGCAGTTACGATTCGGGAACAGATGAGGATGAGCAGTTCTTC,CASSYDSGTDEDEQFF
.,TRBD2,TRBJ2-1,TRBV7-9,TGTGCCAGCAGCTTATCTCTAGCGGGGTCCTACAATGAGCAGTTCTTC,CASSLSLAGSYNEQFF
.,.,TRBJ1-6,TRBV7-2,TGTGCCAGCAGCTTACAGTATTCCCCCCTCCACTTT,CASSLQYSPLHF
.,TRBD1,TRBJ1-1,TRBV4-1,TGCGCCAGCAGCCAAGAAGGACAGGGGAACACTGAAGCTTTCTTT,CASSQEGQGNTEAFF
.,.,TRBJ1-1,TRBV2,TGTGCCAGCAGTGAAGCCCCGATAGTAGCGGGCACTGAAGCTTTCTTT,CASSEAPIVAGTEAFF
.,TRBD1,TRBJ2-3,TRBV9,TGTGCCAGCAGCGCCGACAGGGGGCGCTTCACAGATACGCAGTATTTT,CASSADRGRFTDTQYF
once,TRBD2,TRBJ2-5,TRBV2,TGTGCCAGCAGCCCCAGGACTAGGCGGGGAGAGACCCAGTACTTC,CASSPRTRRGETQYF
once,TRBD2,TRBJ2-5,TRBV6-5,TGTGCCAGCAGCCCACTAGCGGGGAAAGAGACCCAGTACTTC,CASSPLAGKETQYF
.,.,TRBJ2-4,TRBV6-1,TGTGCCAGCAGCGCAGGGGATATAGCCAAAAACATTCAGTACTTC,CASSAGDIAKNIQYF
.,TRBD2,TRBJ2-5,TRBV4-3,TGCGCCAGCAGCCAAGGGGGACTAGCGGGGGCCCAAGAGACCCAGTACTTC,CASSQGGLAGAQETQYF
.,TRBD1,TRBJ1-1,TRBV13,TGTGCCAGCAGCATCAGGCAGGGGGCTGGTACTGAAGCTTTCTTT,CASSIRQGAGTEAFF
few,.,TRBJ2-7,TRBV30,TGTGCCTGGAGTGTCGCTGCGGGGACCTCCTACGAGCAGTACTTC,CAWSVAAGTSYEQYF
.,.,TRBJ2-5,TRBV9,TGTGCCAGCAGCGTAGGAGGGCAAGAGACCCAGTACTTC,CASSVGGQETQYF
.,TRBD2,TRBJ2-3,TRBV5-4,TGTGCCAGCAGCTTTAGCGGGGGGGCGGGAGATACGCAGTATTTT,CASSFSGGAGDTQYF
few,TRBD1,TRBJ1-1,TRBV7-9,TGTGCCAGCAGCTTATGGGACAGGGGTCAGAACACTGAAGCTTTCTTT,CASSLWDRGQNTEAFF
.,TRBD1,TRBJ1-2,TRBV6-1,TGTGCCAGCAGTGACCAGGGGGCCCATGGCTACACCTTC,CASSDQGAHGYTF
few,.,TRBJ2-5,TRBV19,TGTGCCAGTAGTCCCAGGACAGCCCGGGAGACCCAGTACTTC,CASSPRTARETQYF
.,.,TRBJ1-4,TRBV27,TGTGCCAGCAGTTCCAACACCGCAACTAATGAAAAACTGTTTTTT,CASSSNTATNEKLFF
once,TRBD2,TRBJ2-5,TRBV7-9,TGTGCCAGCAGCCCCACTAGCGGGGAGCTCCAAGAGACCCAGTACTTC,CASSPTSGELQETQYF
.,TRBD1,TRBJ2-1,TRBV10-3,TGTGCCATCAGTGACTACGCAAGACAGGGCCGGAGCCGGAGGAATGAGCAGTTCTTC,CAISDYARQGRSRRNEQFF
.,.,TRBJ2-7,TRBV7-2,TGTGCCAGCAGCCCAAACTACGAGCAGTACTTC,CASSPNYEQYF
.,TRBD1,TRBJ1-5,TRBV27,TGTGCCAGCAGTTTATATTCGGGACAGGAATCCCTGGCCCAGCATTTT,CASSLYSGQESLAQHF
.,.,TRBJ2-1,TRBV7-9,TGTGCCAGCAGCTTAGAAAGGGGCTTGGACAATGAGCAGTTCTTC,CASSLERGLDNEQFF
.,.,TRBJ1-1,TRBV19,TGTGCCAGTAAACTCAACACTGAAGCTTTCTTT,CASKLNTEAFF
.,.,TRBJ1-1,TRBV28,TGTGCCAGCAGGACCGGGACTTTGGACACTGAAGCTTTCTTT,CASRTGTLDTEAFF
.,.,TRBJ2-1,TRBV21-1,TGTGCCAGCAACCGACTGAGAGCCTACAATGAGCAGTTCTTC,CASNRLRAYNEQFF
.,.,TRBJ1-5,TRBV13,TGTGCCAGCAGCCCCGGACGGGATAGCAATCAGCCCCAGCATTTT,CASSPGRDSNQPQHF
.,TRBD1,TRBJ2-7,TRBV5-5,TGTGCCAGCAGCTCCCCTGACAGGGTCTACGAGCAGTACTTC,CASSSPDRVYEQYF
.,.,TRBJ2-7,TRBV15,TGTGCCACCAGCCCGGATACGACAAACTGGATCTACGAGCAGTACTTC,CATSPDTTNWIYEQYF
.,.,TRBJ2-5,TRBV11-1,TGTGCCAGCAGCTCAACAGGGCTAGAGACCCAGTACTTC,CASSSTGLETQYF
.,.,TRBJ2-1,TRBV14,TGTGCCAGCAGCCAAGATCCAGCAGGTCGCTGGGAGCAGTTCTTC,CASSQDPAGRWEQFF
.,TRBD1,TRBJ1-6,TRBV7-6,TGTGCCAGCAGTTTGGGGACAGGGCCGGGGGTTAATTCACCCCTCCACTTT,CASSLGTGPGVNSPLHF
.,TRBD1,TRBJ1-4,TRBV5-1,TGCGCCAGCAGCGGAGGGACAGCCCCTCGTGAAAAACTGTTTTTT,CASSGGTAPREKLFF
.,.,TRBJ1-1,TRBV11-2,TGTGCCAGCAGCCCGGGGTGGGGGAACACTGAAGCTTTCTTT,CASSPGWGNTEAFF